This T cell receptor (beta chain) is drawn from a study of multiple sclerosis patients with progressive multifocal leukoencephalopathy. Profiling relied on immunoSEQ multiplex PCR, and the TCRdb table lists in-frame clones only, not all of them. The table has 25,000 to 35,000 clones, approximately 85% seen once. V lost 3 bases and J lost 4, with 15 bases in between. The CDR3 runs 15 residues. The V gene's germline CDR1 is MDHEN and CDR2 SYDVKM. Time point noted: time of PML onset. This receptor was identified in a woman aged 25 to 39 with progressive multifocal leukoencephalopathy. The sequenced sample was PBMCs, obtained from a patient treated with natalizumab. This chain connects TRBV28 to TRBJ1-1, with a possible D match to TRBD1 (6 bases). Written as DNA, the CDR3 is TGTGCCAGCAGTTTGCTCGACCGAGGGGGCACTGAAGCTTTCTTT. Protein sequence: CASSLLDRGGTEAFF.